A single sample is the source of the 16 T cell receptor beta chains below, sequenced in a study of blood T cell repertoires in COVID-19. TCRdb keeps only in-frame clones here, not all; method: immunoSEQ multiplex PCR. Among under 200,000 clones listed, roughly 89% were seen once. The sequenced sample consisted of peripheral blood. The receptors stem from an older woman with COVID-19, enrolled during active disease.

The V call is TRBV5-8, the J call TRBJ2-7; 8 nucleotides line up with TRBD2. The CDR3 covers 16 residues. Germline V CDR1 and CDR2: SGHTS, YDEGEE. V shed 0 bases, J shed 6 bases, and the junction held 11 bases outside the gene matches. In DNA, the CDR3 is TGTGCCAGCAGCTTGGGATTGACGGGGGGGTCCCTCGAGCAGTACTTC. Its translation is CASSLGLTGGSLEQYF.

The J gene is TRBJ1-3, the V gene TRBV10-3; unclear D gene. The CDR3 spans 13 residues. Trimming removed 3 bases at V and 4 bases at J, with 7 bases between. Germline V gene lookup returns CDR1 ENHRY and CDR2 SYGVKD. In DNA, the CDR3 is TGTGCCATCAGTGACAGCGGAGGAAACACCATATATTTT. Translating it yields CAISDSGGNTIYF.

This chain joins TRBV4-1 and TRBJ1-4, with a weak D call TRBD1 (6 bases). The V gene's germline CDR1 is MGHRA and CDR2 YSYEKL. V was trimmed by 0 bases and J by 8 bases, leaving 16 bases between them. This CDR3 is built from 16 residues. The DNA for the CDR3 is TGCGCCAGCAGCCAAGATTGGGGGCAGCCTGGGGAAAAACTGTTTTTT. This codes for CASSQDWGQPGEKLFF.

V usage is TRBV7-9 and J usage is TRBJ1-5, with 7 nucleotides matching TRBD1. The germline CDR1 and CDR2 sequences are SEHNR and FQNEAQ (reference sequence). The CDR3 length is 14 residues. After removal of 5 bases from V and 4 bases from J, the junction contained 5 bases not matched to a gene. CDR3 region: CASSADRVNQPQHF. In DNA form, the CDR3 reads TGTGCCAGCAGCGCCGACAGGGTTAATCAGCCCCAGCATTTT. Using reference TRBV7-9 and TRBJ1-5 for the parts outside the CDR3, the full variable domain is DTGVSQNPRHKITKRGQNVTFRCDPISEHNRLYWYRQTLGQGPEFLTYFQNEAQLEKSRLLSDRFSAERPKGSFSTLEIQRTEQGDSAMYLCASSADRVNQPQHFGDGTRLSIL.

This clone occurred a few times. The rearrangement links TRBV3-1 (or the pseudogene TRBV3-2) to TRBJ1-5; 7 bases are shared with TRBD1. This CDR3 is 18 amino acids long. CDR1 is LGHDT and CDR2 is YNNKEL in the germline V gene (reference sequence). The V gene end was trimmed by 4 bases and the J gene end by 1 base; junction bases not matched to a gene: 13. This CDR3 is CASSPQPGPRGSNQPQHF. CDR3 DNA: TGTGCCAGCAGCCCTCAACCGGGACCCAGGGGGAGCAATCAGCCCCAGCATTTT.

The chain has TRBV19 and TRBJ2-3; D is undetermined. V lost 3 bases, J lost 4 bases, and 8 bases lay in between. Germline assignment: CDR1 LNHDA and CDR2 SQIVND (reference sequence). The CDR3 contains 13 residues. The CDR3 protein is CASSIAGSDTQYF. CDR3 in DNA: TGTGCCAGTAGTATCGCAGGCTCAGATACGCAGTATTTT.

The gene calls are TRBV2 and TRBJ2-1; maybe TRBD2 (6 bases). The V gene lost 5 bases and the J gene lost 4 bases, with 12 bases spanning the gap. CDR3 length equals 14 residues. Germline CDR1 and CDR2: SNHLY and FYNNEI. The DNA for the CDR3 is TGTGCCAGCAGTCAAACGACTAGTTACAATGAGCAGTTCTTC. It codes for CASSQTTSYNEQFF.

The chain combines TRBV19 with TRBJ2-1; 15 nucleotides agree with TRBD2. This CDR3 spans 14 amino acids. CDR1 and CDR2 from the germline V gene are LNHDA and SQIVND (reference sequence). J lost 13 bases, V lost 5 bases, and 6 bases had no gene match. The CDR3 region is CASSLGTSGGTQFF. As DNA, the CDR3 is TGTGCCAGTAGTTTAGGGACTAGCGGGGGGACTCAGTTCTTC.

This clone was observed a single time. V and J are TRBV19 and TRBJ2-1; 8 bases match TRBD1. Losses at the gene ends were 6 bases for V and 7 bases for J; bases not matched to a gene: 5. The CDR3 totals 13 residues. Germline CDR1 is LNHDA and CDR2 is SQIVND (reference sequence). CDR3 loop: CASSITGGNEQFF. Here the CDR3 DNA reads TGTGCCAGTAGCATTACAGGGGGGAATGAGCAGTTCTTC.

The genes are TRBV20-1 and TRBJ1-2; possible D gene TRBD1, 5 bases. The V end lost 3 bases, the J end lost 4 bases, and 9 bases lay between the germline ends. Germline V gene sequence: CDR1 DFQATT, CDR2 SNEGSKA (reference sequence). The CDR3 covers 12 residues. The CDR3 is CSASSTGYGYTF. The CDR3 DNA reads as TGCAGTGCTAGTAGTACAGGCTATGGCTACACCTTC.

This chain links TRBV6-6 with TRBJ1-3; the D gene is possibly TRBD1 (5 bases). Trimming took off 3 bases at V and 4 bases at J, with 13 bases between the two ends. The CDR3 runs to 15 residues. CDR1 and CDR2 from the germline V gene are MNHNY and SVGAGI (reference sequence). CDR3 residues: CASSYAGLGGNTIYF. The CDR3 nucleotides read TGTGCCAGCAGTTATGCAGGGCTAGGAGGAAACACCATATATTTT.

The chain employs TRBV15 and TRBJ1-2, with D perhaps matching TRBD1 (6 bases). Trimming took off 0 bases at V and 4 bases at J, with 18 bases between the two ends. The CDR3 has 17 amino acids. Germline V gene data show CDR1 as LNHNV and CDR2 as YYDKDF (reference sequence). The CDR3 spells CATSRDIAGAIIYGYTF. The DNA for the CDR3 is TGTGCCACCAGCAGAGACATTGCGGGGGCGATTATCTATGGCTACACCTTC.

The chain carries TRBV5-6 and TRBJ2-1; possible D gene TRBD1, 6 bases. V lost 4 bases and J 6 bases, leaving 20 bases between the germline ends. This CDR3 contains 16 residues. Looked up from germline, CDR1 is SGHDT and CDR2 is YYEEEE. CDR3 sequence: CASSPYDRRSFNEQFF. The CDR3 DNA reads TGTGCCAGCAGCCCCTATGACAGGAGGAGTTTCAATGAGCAGTTCTTC.

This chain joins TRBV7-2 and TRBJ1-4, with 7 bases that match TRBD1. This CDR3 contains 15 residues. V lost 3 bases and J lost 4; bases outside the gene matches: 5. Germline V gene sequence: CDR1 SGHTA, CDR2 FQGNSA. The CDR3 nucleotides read TGTGCCAGCAGCTTGACAGGGCTCTTTAATGAAAAACTGTTTTTT. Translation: CASSLTGLFNEKLFF.

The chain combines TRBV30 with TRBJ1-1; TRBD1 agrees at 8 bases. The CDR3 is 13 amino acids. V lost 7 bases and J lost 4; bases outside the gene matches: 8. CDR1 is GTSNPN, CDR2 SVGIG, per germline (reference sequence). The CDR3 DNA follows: TGTGCCTCGAACAGGGGGGGAGGCACTGAAGCTTTCTTT. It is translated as CASNRGGGTEAFF.

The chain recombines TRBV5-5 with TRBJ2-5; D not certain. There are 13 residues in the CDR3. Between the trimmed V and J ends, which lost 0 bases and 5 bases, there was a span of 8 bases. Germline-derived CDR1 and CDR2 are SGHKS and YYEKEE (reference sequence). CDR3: CASSLGDGETQYF. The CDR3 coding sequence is TGTGCCAGCAGCTTGGGTGACGGGGAGACCCAGTACTTC.